The 3 T cell receptor beta chains in this list originate from one sample, sequenced in a study of T-cell reconstitution after alpha-beta-depleted transplantation in children. Molecular barcoding with unique molecular identifiers was used for the TCRbeta library. TCRdb ran MiXCR on the PCR reads and lists one entry per CDR3 protein. The sample includes more than 400,000 distinct CDR3 sequences, 11% of them seen just once. The specimen was PBMCs, mostly from graft donor cells, collected 180 days after TCRalphabeta/CD19-depleted stem cell transplant. These receptors were taken from a female patient aged 2-15 years who had a stem cell transplant for aplastic anemia, so the T cells may come from the graft donor.

This clonotype was observed at least ten times. Here the CDR3 DNA reads TGTGCCGCCAGGATCAGCTCCTATAATTCACCCCTCCACTTT. This gives the protein CAARISSYNSPLHF. The genes are TRBV6-2 or TRBV6-3 and TRBJ1-6; D remains ambiguous. There are 14 residues in the CDR3. With 11 bases removed from V and 0 bases from J, the gap between germline ends came to 11 bases. Germline CDR1 MNHEY, CDR2 SVGEGT.

The genes are TRBV20-1 and TRBJ2-7; TRBD2 matches at 13 bases. Germline V gene data show CDR1 as DFQATT and CDR2 as SNEGSKA (reference sequence). V shed 4 bases, J shed 6 bases, and the junction held 6 bases outside the gene matches. CDR3 length: 14 amino acids. CDR3 sequence: CSAKTSGRAREQYF. The CDR3 coding sequence is TGCAGTGCTAAAACTAGCGGGAGGGCCCGCGAGCAGTACTTC.

This clonotype was observed at least ten times. The V gene is TRBV3-1, the J gene TRBJ2-1; no clear D gene. Germline loops: CDR1 LGHDT, CDR2 YNNKEL (reference sequence). V lost 4 bases to trimming and J lost 0 bases, with 10 bases between them. The CDR3 is 15 residues long. CDR3 coding DNA: TGTGCCAGCAGCCTCCTCCCGAGCTCCTACAATGAGCAGTTCTTC. Amino acid sequence: CASSLLPSSYNEQFF.